The sequence of this T cell receptor beta chain was determined in a study of graft-versus-host responses after intestinal transplantation (dated by TCRdb to the early 2020s). As for the study more broadly: Recipients received multivisceral, liver-intestinal, or isolated intestinal transplants. Of the 20 to 25 intestinal transplant recipients enrolled in the cohort, one of whom was a retransplant, a few patients without pretransplant specimens were excluded. Rather than going through the commercial service, samples from three later patients were sequenced in-house on an Illumina MiSeq and processed with MiXCR. To identify alloreactive clones, pre-transplant mixed lymphocyte reaction products were sequenced and then compared with unstimulated pre-transplant donor and recipient T cells. Bulk TCR-beta CDR3 sequencing was used to track graft-versus-host and host-versus-graft alloreactive T cell clones in the graft, circulation and bone marrow after intestinal transplantation. All recipients received anti-thymocyte globulin induction followed by maintenance tacrolimus and steroids for about three years. Donor T cell macrochimerism was defined as a peak of at least 4% donor T cells among recipient peripheral blood mononuclear cells. The investigation overall reported the following: In the allografts of patients with donor T cell macrochimerism, GvH to HvG T cell clonal ratios were high. The conclusions were limited by the relatively low number and heterogeneity of the intestinal transplant patients. Early after transplant, peak levels of circulating GvH clones were associated with declines in HvG clones. GvH clones were found in recipient bone marrow, and some of the GvH clones appeared earlier in ileal mucosa or blood, which is consistent with an intestinal mucosal origin.

Receptor amplification or capture employed the immunoSEQ multiplex PCR assay. Adaptive Biotechnologies carried out high-throughput TCR-beta CDR3 sequencing of genomic DNA for most patients. On the study's bioinformatics: TCR sequencing data for roughly 17 patients were retrieved from Adaptive's ImmunoSEQ software; a few other patients were processed with MiXCR and VDJtools. CDR3 nucleotide sequences shared between donor and recipient were removed because the origin of such sequences could not be assigned. To count as alloreactive, a clone needed at least 2-fold expansion over unstimulated cells and a minimum CFSE-low frequency of 0.002% (template counts) or 0.001% (read counts). A clone was considered mappable if detected in the sequenced pre-transplant spleen, lymph node, or MLR CFSE-low populations of the donor or recipient. Cumulative frequency of alloreactive clones was calculated as a percentage of all sequences weighted by copy number. TCRdb limited this immuneACCESS table to in-frame rearrangements with V and J called. A share of clones is missing; checked studies link under half to unresolved V genes, and the rest is unexplained. The DNA was the basis for D and trimming; V, J and clone size are from that table. The sample profile shows 6,000 to 8,000 clones; around four fifths of them were found once. The ten largest make up roughly 10% of the sample.

To isolate intraepithelial and lamina propria lymphocytes from graft specimens, dithiothreitol, EDTA incubations and collagenase D digestion were used. Serial intestinal graft biopsy specimens collected up to 600 days after transplant underwent bulk TCR-beta sequencing. Comments on this clone: Its antigen is currently not known. No base quality values were provided; no much bigger clone lies one nucleotide off.

Via the germline V gene, CDR1 is WSHSY and CDR2 SAAADI. There are 14 amino acids in the CDR3, from cysteine to phenylalanine inclusive. The kept DNA is CDR3 alone, 42 bases in frame from the first base. Relative to germline, V is 3 bases shorter and J is 5 bases shorter, with 13 bases between their ends. The clonotype was recovered from a human patient who received an intestinal transplant, so some T cells may come from the graft donor. The specimen was ileum tissue, collected around 120 days after transplant. The rearrangement combines TRBV10-2 with TRBJ1-1, with an unclear D gene assignment. The CDR3 here reads CASSDARVGTEAFF. The sequenced DNA is TGCGCCAGCAGTGACGCGAGGGTGGGGACTGAAGCTTTCTTT.